One and the same sample provided the 18 T cell receptor beta chains below, sequenced in a study of shared clonotypes between healthy human individuals. This table comes from immunoSEQ multiplex PCR, and its TCRdb copy is limited to in-frame clones, with some not included. The repertoire holds 600,000 to 800,000 clones, with 55% to 80% as singletons. Sequencing was done on a sample of memory CD4+ T cells sorted from blood. Documented subset: CD45RA-negative fraction. The receptors shown here come from a woman aged 25-40 years in good health.

This chain connects TRBV10-2 to TRBJ2-3; no firm D call. Germline V lookup: CDR1 WSHSY, CDR2 SAAADI. The CDR3 loop spans 15 amino acids. The V end lost 2 bases, the J end lost 4 bases, and 13 bases lay between the germline ends. CDR3 DNA sequence: TGCGCCAGCAGTGAGGCGCCGGGCCGGCCAGATACGCAGTATTTT. Residues: CASSEAPGRPDTQYF.

V usage is TRBV6-1 and J usage is TRBJ1-4, with 9 positions matching TRBD1. The CDR3 has 19 amino acids. V shed 4 bases, J shed 2 bases, and the junction held 14 bases outside the gene matches. In germline, CDR1 is MNHNS, CDR2 SASEGT. CDR3 region: CASSVLKYDRGFTNEKLFF. Written as DNA, the CDR3 is TGTGCCAGCAGTGTTTTGAAATATGACAGGGGGTTTACTAATGAAAAACTGTTTTTT.

J is TRBJ2-1 and V is TRBV9; 7 positions agree with TRBD1. Losses at the gene ends were 4 bases for V and 0 bases for J; bases not matched to a gene: 10. CDR1 SGDLS and CDR2 YYNGEE come from the germline V gene. The CDR3 has 17 residues. The CDR3 nucleotides are TGTGCCAGCAGCATGTCCCGCAGGGGGAACTCCTACAATGAGCAGTTCTTC. It translates to CASSMSRRGNSYNEQFF.

V gene TRBV29-1 combines with J gene TRBJ2-7; 9 bases line up with TRBD1. With 1 base clipped from V and 2 bases from J, the junction kept 9 bases outside the gene matches. The CDR3 has 16 amino acids. Germline CDR1 reads SQVTM; CDR2 reads ANQGSEA. The CDR3 sequence: CSVEAFGTGKTYEQYF. CDR3 in DNA: TGCAGCGTTGAAGCCTTCGGGACAGGGAAGACCTACGAGCAGTACTTC.

This chain joins TRBV18 and TRBJ2-3, with TRBD2 as a possible D gene (5 bases). The CDR3 runs to 15 residues. Trimming took 1 base from V and 1 from J, leaving 9 bases between them. Germline V gene data show CDR1 as KGHSH and CDR2 as LQKENI. The CDR3 reads CASSPLGIGTDTQYF. The CDR3 nucleotides are TGTGCCAGCTCACCACTCGGGATAGGCACAGATACGCAGTATTTT. Full variable domain (rest looked up from reference TRBV18 and TRBJ2-3): NAGVMQNPRHLVRRRGQEARLRCSPMKGHSHVYWYRQLPEEGLKFMVYLQKENIIDESGMPKERFSAEFPKEGPSILRIQQVVRGDSAAYFCASSPLGIGTDTQYFGPGTRLTVL.

V and J are TRBV27 and TRBJ1-3, with D perhaps matching TRBD1 (5 bases). The V end was cut by 6 bases, the J end by 0 bases, with 15 bases between. Looked up from germline, CDR1 is MNHEY and CDR2 is SMNVEV (reference sequence). The CDR3 spans 16 residues. DNA of the CDR3: TGTGCCAGCAGGGGGACGTCAAGAGGCTCTGGAAACACCATATATTTT. Translating it yields CASRGTSRGSGNTIYF.

V is TRBV5-1 and J is TRBJ1-2; D is perhaps TRBD1 (5 bases). The V and J ends lost 3 bases and 7 bases respectively, with 13 bases between them. CDR1 SGHRS and CDR2 YFSETQ come from the germline V gene. CDR3 length equals 13 residues. The CDR3 DNA is TGCGCCAGCAGCTATGACAGTTCCCGTGGCTACACCTTC. Protein product: CASSYDSSRGYTF.

This chain joins TRBV6-1 and TRBJ2-7, with TRBD2 as a possible D gene (6 bases). The CDR3 sequence is 13 residues long. V was trimmed by 1 base and J by 3 bases, leaving 7 bases between them. Germline CDR1 and CDR2: MNHNS and SASEGT. CDR3 sequence reads: CASSEGGNYEQYF. The CDR3 DNA is TGTGCCAGCAGTGAAGGCGGGAACTACGAGCAGTACTTC.

The chain uses TRBV18 and TRBJ2-7, with 8 bases lining up with TRBD2. J lost 5 bases, V lost 2 bases, and 5 bases had no gene match. This CDR3 is 14 amino acids long. CDR1 and CDR2 from the germline V gene are KGHSH and LQKENI. The DNA for the CDR3 is TGTGCCAGCTCACCAAACTCGGGGGGGAACGAGCAGTACTTC. It yields the protein CASSPNSGGNEQYF.

This chain connects TRBV27 to TRBJ2-3; 10 bases map to TRBD1. The CDR3 sequence is 16 residues long. Germline V CDR1 and CDR2: MNHEY, SMNVEV (reference sequence). Unmatched junction bases numbered 5, after V lost 2 bases and J lost 3 bases. The CDR3 reads CASSLKDRGTTDTQYF. As DNA, the CDR3 is TGTGCCAGCAGTTTAAAGGACAGGGGGACGACAGATACGCAGTATTTT.

The CDR3 reads CASRPGRDTLFF. CDR3 nucleotides: TGTGCCAGCAGACCAGGGCGGGACACATTGTTCTTC. V usage is TRBV28 and J usage is TRBJ2-1, with D tentatively TRBD1 or TRBD2 (6 bases each). The CDR3 consists of 12 residues. Trimming took off 6 bases at V and 15 bases at J, with 18 bases between the two ends. CDR1 MDHEN and CDR2 SYDVKM come from the germline V gene.

The sample holds a few counts of this clone. J is TRBJ2-7 and V is TRBV6-6; D is uncertain. Germline CDR1 is MNHNY and CDR2 is SVGAGI (reference sequence). This CDR3 is built from 16 residues. Trimming left V 0 bases short and J 7 bases short, with 19 bases between. The CDR3 nucleotides are TGTGCCAGCAGTTACTCGATGGTCGACACCCCGGAGGAGCAGTACTTC. Its protein product is CASSYSMVDTPEEQYF.

The chain is built from TRBV10-2 and TRBJ2-7; TRBD1 agrees at 8 bases. CDR3 length: 14 amino acids. The V and J ends lost 4 bases and 5 bases, in that order; junction bases with no gene match: 7. Germline CDR1 WSHSY, CDR2 SAAADI. CDR3 in DNA: TGCGCCAGCAGTGTCCAGGGGGCAATCAACGAGCAGTACTTC. This translates into CASSVQGAINEQYF.

The V call is TRBV19, the J call TRBJ1-1; 7 nucleotides agree with TRBD1. The CDR3 contains 12 residues. V lost 5 bases, J lost 8 bases, and 5 bases stayed unmatched. The germline V gene encodes CDR1 LNHDA and CDR2 SQIVND (reference sequence). The CDR3 DNA sequence: TGTGCCAGTAGTTACGACAGGGCAGAAGCTTTCTTT. Translated: CASSYDRAEAFF. Complete variable domain (other parts from reference TRBV19 and TRBJ1-1): DGGITQSPKYLFRKEGQNVTLSCEQNLNHDAMYWYRQDPGQGLRLIYYSQIVNDFQKGDIAEGYSVSREKKESFPLTVTSAQKNPTAFYLCASSYDRAEAFFGQGTRLTVV.

This chain uses TRBV6-5 with TRBJ2-5; possibly TRBD2 for D (5 bases). V lost 2 bases and J 3 bases, leaving 13 bases between the germline ends. CDR1 and CDR2 (germline): MNHEY, SVGAGI. The length of the CDR3 is 15 residues. The CDR3 nucleotides are TGTGCCAGCAGTTACGGAGGATTCTCGGAAGAGACCCAGTACTTC. Amino acids: CASSYGGFSEETQYF.

This clone showed up many times. V is TRBV5-1 and J is TRBJ2-7; 8 bases fit TRBD2. The junction had 9 bases not matched to a gene; V was cut back by 4 bases and J by 3 bases. Germline lookup yields CDR1 SGHRS and CDR2 YFSETQ. The CDR3 runs to 15 residues. CDR3: CASSDGPGLGYEQYF. In nucleotides, the CDR3 is TGCGCCAGCAGCGACGGACCGGGACTAGGCTACGAGCAGTACTTC.

This clone was observed at least ten times. Other DNA sequences in this specimen translate into the identical CDR3. The genes are TRBV2 and TRBJ2-2; 9 bases fit TRBD1. Germline CDR1 and CDR2: SNHLY and FYNNEI. This CDR3 has 17 residues. J lost 2 bases, V lost 3 bases, and 7 bases had no gene match. Here the CDR3 reads CASSELPGQGNTGELFF. CDR3 DNA: TGTGCCAGCAGTGAGCTACCGGGACAGGGAAACACCGGGGAGCTGTTTTTT.

This CDR3 reads CASSERDGWTRPPYEQYF. Written as DNA, the CDR3 is TGTGCCAGCAGTGAACGGGACGGCTGGACGAGACCTCCCTACGAGCAGTACTTC. This rearrangement joins TRBV6-4 to TRBJ2-7, with D perhaps given as TRBD1 or TRBD2 (5 bases each). V lost 3 bases and J 2 bases, leaving 23 bases between the germline ends. CDR1 is MRHNA and CDR2 is SNTAGT in the germline V gene. CDR3 length: 18 amino acids.